These 3 T cell receptor beta chains were sequenced from one sample in a study of T cells in Graves' hyperthyroidism and ophthalmopathy. RNA transcripts provided the source from which TCR beta CDR3 regions were amplified. First-round RT-PCR targeting the TCR CDR3 was performed with the HTBI primer set. TCRdb re-derived calls from the multiplex PCR reads in MiXCR, one entry per CDR3 protein. The table has some 400,000 distinct CDR3 sequences, about 14% seen once. Sample: blood. These receptors originate from a man aged 25 to 40 with Graves' hyperthyroidism that later progressed to Graves' ophthalmopathy.

Note on this clonotype: Being one base from a much bigger clone, this may be a read error. The chain recombines TRBV19 with TRBJ1-1; D gene uncertain. There are 13 residues in the CDR3. Germline loops: CDR1 LNHDA, CDR2 SQIVND (reference sequence). V dropped 10 bases and J dropped 1 base, with 13 bases sitting between them. The CDR3 DNA reads as TGTGCCAATAAACCGGTCCAGAACACTGAAGCTTTCTTT. It is translated as CANKPVQNTEAFF.

CDR3 bases: TGTGCCACCCGAATAGGGGGGGCCAAAAACATTCAGTACTTC. Translated: CATRIGGAKNIQYF. The gene calls are TRBV6-1 and TRBJ2-4; D tentatively fits TRBD1 or TRBD2 (6 bases each). The germline V gene encodes CDR1 MNHNS and CDR2 SASEGT. The CDR3 spans 14 residues. V was shortened by 10 bases and J by 1 base, with 14 bases between the two germline ends.

The chain couples TRBV5-5 to TRBJ1-5; D unresolved. With 0 bases removed from V and 1 base from J, the gap between germline ends came to 8 bases. Germline CDR1 SGHKS, CDR2 YYEKEE (reference sequence). The CDR3 is 15 amino acids. This chain's CDR3 is CASSLVPVSNQPQHF. DNA of the CDR3: TGTGCCAGCAGCTTGGTTCCAGTCAGCAATCAGCCCCAGCATTTT.